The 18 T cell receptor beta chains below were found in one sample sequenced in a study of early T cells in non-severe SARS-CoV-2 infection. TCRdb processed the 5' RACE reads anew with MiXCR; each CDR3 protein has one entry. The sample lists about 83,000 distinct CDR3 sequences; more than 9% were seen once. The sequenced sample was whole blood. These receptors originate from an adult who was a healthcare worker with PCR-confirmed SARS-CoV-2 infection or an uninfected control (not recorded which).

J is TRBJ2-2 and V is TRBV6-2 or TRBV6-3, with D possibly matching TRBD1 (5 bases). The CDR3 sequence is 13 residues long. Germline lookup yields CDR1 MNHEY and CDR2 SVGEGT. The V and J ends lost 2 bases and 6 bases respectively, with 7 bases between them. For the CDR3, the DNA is TGTGCCAGCAGTTACCAGGGCCCCGGGGAGCTGTTTTTT. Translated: CASSYQGPGELFF.

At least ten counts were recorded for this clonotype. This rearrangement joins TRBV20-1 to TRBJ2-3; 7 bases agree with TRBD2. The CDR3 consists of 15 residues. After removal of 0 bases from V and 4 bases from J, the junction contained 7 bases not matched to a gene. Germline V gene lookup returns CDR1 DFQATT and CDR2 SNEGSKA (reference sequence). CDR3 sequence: CSARDIQRESDTQYF. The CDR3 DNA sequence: TGCAGTGCTAGAGATATCCAGCGGGAATCAGATACGCAGTATTTT.

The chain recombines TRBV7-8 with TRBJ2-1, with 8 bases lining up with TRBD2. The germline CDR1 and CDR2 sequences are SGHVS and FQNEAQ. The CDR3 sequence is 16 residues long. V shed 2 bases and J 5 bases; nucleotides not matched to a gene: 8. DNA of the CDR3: TGTGCCAGCAGCTTATCCTCCCTAGCGGGTCACAATGAGCAGTTCTTC. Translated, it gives CASSLSSLAGHNEQFF.

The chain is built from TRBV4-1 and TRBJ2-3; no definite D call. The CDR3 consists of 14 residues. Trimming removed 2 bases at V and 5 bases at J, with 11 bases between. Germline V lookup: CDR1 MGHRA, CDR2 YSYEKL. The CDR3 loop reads CASSQSPTGDTQYF. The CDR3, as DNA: TGCGCCAGCAGCCAATCGCCGACCGGAGATACGCAGTATTTT.

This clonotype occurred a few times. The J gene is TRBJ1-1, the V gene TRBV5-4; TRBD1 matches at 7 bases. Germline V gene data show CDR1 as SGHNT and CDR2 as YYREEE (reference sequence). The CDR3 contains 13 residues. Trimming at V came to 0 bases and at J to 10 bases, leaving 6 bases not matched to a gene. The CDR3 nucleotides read TGTGCCAGCAGCTTGGAACAGGGGATGGGAGCTTTCTTT. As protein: CASSLEQGMGAFF. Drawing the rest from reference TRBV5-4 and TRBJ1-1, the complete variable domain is ETGVTQSPTHLIKTRGQQVTLRCSSQSGHNTVSWYQQALGQGPQFIFQYYREEENGRGNFPPRFSGLQFPNYSSELNVNALELDDSALYLCASSLEQGMGAFFGQGTRLTVV.

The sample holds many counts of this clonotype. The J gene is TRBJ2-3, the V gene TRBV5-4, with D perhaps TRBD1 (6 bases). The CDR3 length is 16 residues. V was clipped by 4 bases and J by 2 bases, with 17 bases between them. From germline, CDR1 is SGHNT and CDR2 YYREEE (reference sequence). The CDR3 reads CASSGGGWQDTDTQYF. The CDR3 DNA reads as TGTGCCAGCAGCGGGGGCGGGTGGCAGGACACAGATACGCAGTATTTT.

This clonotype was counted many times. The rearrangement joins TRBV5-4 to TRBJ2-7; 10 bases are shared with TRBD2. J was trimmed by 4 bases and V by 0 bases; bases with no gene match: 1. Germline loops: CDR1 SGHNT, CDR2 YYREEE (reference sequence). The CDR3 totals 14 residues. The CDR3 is CASSLETSGYEQYF. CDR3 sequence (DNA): TGTGCCAGCAGCTTGGAGACTAGCGGGTACGAGCAGTACTTC.

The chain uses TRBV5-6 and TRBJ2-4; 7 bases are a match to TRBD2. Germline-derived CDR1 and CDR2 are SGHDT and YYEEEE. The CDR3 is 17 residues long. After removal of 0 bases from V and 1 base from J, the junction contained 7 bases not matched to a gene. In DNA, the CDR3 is TGTGCCAGCAGCTTGGCCGGGGCGGGAGCGGCCAAAAACATTCAGTACTTC. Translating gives CASSLAGAGAAKNIQYF.

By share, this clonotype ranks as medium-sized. The CDR3 DNA reads as TGCAGCGTTGAAGTTGATGAGCAGTTCTTC. It is translated as CSVEVDEQFF. The V call is TRBV29-1, the J call TRBJ2-1; no definite D call. In germline, CDR1 is SQVTM, CDR2 ANQGSEA. CDR3 length: 10 residues. Trimming removed 1 base from V and 8 bases from J, with 3 bases in between.

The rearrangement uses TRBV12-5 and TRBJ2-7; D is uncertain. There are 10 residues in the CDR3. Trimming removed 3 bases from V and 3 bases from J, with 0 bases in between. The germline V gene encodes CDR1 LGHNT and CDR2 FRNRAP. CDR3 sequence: CASGFYEQYF. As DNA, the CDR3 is TGTGCTAGTGGTTTCTACGAGCAGTACTTC.

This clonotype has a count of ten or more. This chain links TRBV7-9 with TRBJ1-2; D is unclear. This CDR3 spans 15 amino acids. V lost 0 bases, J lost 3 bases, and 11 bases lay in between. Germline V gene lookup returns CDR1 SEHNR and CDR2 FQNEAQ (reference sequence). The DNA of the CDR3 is TGTGCCAGCAGCTTAGCTAATCCAGCGGACTATGGCTACACCTTC. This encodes CASSLANPADYGYTF.

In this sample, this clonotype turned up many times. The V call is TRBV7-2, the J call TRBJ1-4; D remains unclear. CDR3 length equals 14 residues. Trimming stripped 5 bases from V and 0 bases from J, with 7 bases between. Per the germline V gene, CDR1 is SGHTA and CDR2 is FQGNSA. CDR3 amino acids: CASSPGATNEKLFF. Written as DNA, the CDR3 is TGTGCCAGCAGCCCTGGAGCAACTAATGAAAAACTGTTTTTT.

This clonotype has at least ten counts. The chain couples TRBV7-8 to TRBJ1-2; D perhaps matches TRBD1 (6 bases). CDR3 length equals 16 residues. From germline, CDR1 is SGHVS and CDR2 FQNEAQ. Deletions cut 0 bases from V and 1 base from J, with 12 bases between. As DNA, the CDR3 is TGTGCCAGCAGCTTAGCGGGGGGCGAATATAACTATGGCTACACCTTC. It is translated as CASSLAGGEYNYGYTF.

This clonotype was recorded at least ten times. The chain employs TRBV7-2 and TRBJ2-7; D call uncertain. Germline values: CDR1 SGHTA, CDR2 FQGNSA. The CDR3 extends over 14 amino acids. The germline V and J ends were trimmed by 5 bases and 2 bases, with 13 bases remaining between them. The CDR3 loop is CASSVASAPYEQYF. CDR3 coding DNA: TGTGCCAGCAGCGTGGCATCGGCCCCCTACGAGCAGTACTTC.

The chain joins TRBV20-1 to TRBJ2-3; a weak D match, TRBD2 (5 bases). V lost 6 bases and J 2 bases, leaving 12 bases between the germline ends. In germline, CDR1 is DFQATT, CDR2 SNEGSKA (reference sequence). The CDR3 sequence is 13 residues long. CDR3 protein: CSAATRTTDTQYF. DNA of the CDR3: TGCAGTGCCGCTACTAGGACCACAGATACGCAGTATTTT.

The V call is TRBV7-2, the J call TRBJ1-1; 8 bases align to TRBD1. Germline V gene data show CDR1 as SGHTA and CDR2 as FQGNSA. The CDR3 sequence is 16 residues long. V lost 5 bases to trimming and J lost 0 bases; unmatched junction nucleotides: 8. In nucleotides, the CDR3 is TGTGCCAGCAGCCCCGGACAGGGATGGGTGAACACTGAAGCTTTCTTT. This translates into CASSPGQGWVNTEAFF.

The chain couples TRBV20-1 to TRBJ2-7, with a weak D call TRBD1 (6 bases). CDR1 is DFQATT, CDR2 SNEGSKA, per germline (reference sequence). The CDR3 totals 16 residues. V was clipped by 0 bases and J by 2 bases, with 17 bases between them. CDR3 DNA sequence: TGCAGTGCTAGAGAGATGGGGGCGTACACTACCTACGAGCAGTACTTC. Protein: CSAREMGAYTTYEQYF.

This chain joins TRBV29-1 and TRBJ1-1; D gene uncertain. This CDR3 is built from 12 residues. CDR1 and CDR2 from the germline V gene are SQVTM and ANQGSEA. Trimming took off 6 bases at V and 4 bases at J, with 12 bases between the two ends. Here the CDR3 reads CSVGMWGTEAFF. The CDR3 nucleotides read TGCAGCGTAGGGATGTGGGGCACTGAAGCTTTCTTT.